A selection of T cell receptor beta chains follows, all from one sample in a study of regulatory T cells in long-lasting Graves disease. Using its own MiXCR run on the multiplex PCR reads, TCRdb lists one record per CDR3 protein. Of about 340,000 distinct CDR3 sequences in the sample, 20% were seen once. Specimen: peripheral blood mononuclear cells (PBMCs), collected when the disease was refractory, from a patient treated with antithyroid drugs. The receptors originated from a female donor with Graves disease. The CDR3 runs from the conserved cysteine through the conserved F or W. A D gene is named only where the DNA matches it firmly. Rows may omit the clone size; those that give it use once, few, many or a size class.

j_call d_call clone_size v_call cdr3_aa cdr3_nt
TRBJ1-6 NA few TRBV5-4 CASSLNRAYNSPLHF TGTGCCAGCAGCCTTAACAGGGCCTATAATTCACCCCTCCACTTT
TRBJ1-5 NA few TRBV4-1 CASSRDGIASNQPQHF TGCGCCAGCAGCCGTGACGGGATCGCCAGCAATCAGCCCCAGCATTTT
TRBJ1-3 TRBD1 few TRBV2 CASSEARQGGNTIYF TGTGCCAGCAGTGAAGCGAGACAGGGGGGAAACACCATATATTTT
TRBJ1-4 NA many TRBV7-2 CASSLIRATEKLFF TGTGCCAGCAGCTTAATCCGGGCGACGGAAAAACTGTTTTTT
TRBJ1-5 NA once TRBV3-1 CASSQGSSNQPQHF TGTGCCAGCAGCCAAGGTTCCAGCAATCAGCCCCAGCATTTT
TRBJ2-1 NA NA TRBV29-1 CSVGGRGTNEQFF TGCAGCGTTGGCGGTAGGGGGACGAATGAGCAGTTCTTC
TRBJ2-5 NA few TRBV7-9 CASSGRTDQETQYF TGTGCCAGCAGCGGTCGGACAGACCAAGAGACCCAGTACTTC
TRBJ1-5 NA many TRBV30 CAWSVEDNQPQHF TGTGCCTGGAGTGTCGAAGACAATCAGCCCCAGCATTTT
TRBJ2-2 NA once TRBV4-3 CASSQNTSGELFF TGCGCCAGCAGCCAAAATACTAGCGGGGAGCTGTTTTTT
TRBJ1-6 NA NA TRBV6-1 CASRPTPGTPNSPLHF TGTGCCAGCAGACCGACTCCCGGAACACCAAATTCACCCCTCCACTTT
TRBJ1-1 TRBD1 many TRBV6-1 CASSRDRTANEAFF TGTGCCAGCAGCCGGGACAGAACGGCTAATGAAGCTTTCTTT
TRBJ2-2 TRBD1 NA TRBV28 CASSISQGASGELFF TGTGCCAGCAGTATTAGCCAGGGGGCTAGCGGGGAGCTGTTTTTT
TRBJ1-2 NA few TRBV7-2 CASSLEDGGYTF TGTGCCAGCAGCTTAGAAGACGGGGGCTACACCTTC
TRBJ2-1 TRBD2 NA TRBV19 CATSGLSFDEQFF TGTGCCACCTCGGGACTATCGTTTGATGAGCAGTTCTTC
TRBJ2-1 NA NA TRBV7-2 CASSLGNSDYNEQFF TGTGCCAGCAGCTTAGGGAACAGCGATTACAATGAGCAGTTCTTC
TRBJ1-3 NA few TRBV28 CACLGGGAGNTIYF TGTGCCTGCCTCGGTGGGGGGGCTGGAAACACCATATATTTT
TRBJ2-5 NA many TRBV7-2 CASSSGVGETQYF TGTGCCAGCAGCTCCGGGGTGGGGGAGACCCAGTACTTC
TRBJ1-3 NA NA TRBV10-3 CAIRGGEFGNTIYF TGTGCCATCAGGGGAGGGGAGTTTGGAAACACCATATATTTT
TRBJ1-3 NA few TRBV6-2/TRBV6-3 CASSYPSFIRGGRNTIYF TGTGCCAGCAGTTACCCTTCCTTTATAAGGGGGGGAAGAAACACCATATATTTT
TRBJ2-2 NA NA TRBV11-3 CASSLDSEGRGAVFF NA
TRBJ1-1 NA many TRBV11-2 CASSLGQFPEAFF TGTGCCAGCAGCTTAGGACAGTTTCCTGAAGCTTTCTTT
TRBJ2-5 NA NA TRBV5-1 CASSPRWGQETQYF TGCGCCAGCAGCCCACGGTGGGGACAAGAGACCCAGTACTTC
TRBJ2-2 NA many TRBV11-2 CASFRGMGGELFF TGTGCCAGCTTCCGGGGAATGGGCGGGGAGCTGTTTTTT
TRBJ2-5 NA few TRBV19 CASSASLGQETQYF TGTGCCAGTAGTGCCTCCCTGGGCCAAGAGACCCAGTACTTC
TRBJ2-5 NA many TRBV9 CASSVGLAVGETQYF TGTGCCAGCAGCGTAGGCCTAGCAGTGGGAGAGACCCAGTACTTC
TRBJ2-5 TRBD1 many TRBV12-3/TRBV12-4 CASSPGTDTQETQYF TGTGCCAGCAGTCCAGGGACAGACACCCAAGAGACCCAGTACTTC
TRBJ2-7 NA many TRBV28 CASSSGLTAPIYEQYF TGTGCCAGCAGTTCCGGCCTCACAGCGCCCATCTACGAGCAGTACTTC
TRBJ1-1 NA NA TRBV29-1 CSVDRLPGAEAFF TGCAGCGTTGATAGGCTCCCCGGCGCTGAAGCTTTCTTT
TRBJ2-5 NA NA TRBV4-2 CASSQVGYRDFQETQYF TGTGCCAGCAGCCAAGTGGGGTACAGGGATTTCCAAGAGACCCAGTACTTC
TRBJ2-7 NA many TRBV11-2 CASSLGGTGPYEQYF TGTGCCAGCAGCTTGGGAGGGACAGGTCCCTACGAGCAGTACTTC
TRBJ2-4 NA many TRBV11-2 CASSPAGIENIQYF TGTGCCAGCAGCCCCGCAGGGATCGAAAACATTCAGTACTTC
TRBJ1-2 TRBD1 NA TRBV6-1 CASSGTRGQAHYGYTF TGTGCCAGCAGTGGTACTCGGGGACAGGCCCACTATGGCTACACCTTC
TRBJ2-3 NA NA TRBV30 CAWSVSQATDTQYF TGTGCCTGGAGTGTAAGCCAGGCTACAGATACGCAGTATTTT
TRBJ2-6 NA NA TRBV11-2 CASSSIRGTGANVLTF TGTGCCAGCAGCTCTATCCGAGGGACTGGGGCCAACGTCCTGACTTTC
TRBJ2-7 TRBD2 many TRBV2 CADRTSGDSYEQYF TGTGCCGATCGGACTAGCGGGGACTCCTACGAGCAGTACTTC
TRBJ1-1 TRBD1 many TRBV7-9 CASSLGQLNTEAFF TGTGCCAGCAGTTTGGGACAGTTGAACACTGAAGCTTTCTTT
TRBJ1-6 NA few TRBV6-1 CASSPQGRWNSPLHF TGTGCCAGCAGTCCGCAGGGCCGATGGAATTCACCCCTCCACTTT
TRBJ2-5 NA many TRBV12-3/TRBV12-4 CASSSGRGETQYF TGTGCCAGCAGTTCGGGCCGCGGAGAGACCCAGTACTTC
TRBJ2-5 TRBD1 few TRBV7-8 CASRDRVYETQYF TGTGCCAGTCGGGACAGGGTCTACGAGACCCAGTACTTC
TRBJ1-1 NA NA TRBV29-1 CSVKQETNTEAFF TGCAGCGTTAAACAGGAGACGAACACTGAAGCTTTCTTT
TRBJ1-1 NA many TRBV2 CASKPVHMRGMNTEAFF TGTGCCAGTAAACCCGTACACATGCGGGGAATGAACACTGAAGCTTTCTTT
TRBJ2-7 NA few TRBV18 CASSPPSYTYEQYF TGTGCCAGCTCACCACCAAGTTACACGTACGAGCAGTACTTC
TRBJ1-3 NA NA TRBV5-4 CASSSGLAGNTIYF TGTGCCAGCAGCAGCGGACTCGCTGGAAACACCATATATTTT
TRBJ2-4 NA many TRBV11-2 CASSLDQQRLPKNIQYF TGTGCCAGCAGCTTAGATCAACAGAGGTTGCCCAAAAACATTCAGTACTTC
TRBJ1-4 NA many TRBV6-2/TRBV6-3 CASVFGGGEKLFF TGTGCCAGCGTGTTCGGGGGTGGAGAAAAACTGTTTTTT
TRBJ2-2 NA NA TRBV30 CAWSVLFAGELFF TGTGCCTGGAGTGTACTCTTCGCCGGGGAGCTGTTTTTT
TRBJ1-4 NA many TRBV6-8 CASSYSSGQLPINEKLFF TGTGCCAGCAGTTACTCTTCGGGACAACTACCCATTAATGAAAAACTGTTTTTT
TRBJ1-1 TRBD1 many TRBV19 CASSIEQGAEAFF TGTGCCAGTAGTATAGAGCAGGGGGCTGAAGCTTTCTTT
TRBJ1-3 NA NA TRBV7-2 CASSLQGRVAGNTIYF TGTGCCAGCAGCTTACAAGGCAGGGTAGCTGGAAACACCATATATTTT
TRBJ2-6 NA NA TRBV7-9 CASTPSGPAGANVLTF TGTGCCAGCACCCCATCGGGGCCGGCTGGGGCCAACGTCCTGACTTTC
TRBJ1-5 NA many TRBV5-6 CASSYGTNNQPQHF TGTGCCAGCAGCTACGGGACAAACAATCAGCCCCAGCATTTT
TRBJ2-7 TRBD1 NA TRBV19 CASSIGRGQYGQYF TGTGCCAGTAGTATAGGAAGGGGGCAATACGGGCAGTACTTC
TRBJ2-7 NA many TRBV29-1 CSVGGGYEQYF TGCAGCGTTGGGGGAGGCTACGAGCAGTACTTC
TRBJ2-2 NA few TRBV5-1 CASSLGQWMNTGELFF TGCGCCAGCAGCCTGGGACAATGGATGAACACCGGGGAGCTGTTTTTT
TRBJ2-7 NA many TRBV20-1 CSARPPRSSYEQYF TGCAGTGCTAGGCCTCCGAGGAGCTCCTACGAGCAGTACTTC
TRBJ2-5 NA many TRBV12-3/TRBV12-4 CASRPGGRWETQYF TGTGCCAGCAGACCTGGGGGGCGCTGGGAGACCCAGTACTTC
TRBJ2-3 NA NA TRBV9 CASSVGLGSTDTQYF TGTGCCAGCAGCGTAGGTCTGGGAAGCACAGATACGCAGTATTTT
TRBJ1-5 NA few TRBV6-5 CASSYSPWQPQHF TGTGCCAGCAGTTATTCCCCGTGGCAGCCCCAGCATTTT
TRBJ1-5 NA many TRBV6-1 CASSEFYSNQPQHF TGTGCCAGCAGTGAATTTTATAGCAATCAGCCCCAGCATTTT
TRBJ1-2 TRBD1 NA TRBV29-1 CSVEGQGVNYGYTF TGCAGCGTTGAAGGACAGGGTGTTAACTATGGCTACACCTTC